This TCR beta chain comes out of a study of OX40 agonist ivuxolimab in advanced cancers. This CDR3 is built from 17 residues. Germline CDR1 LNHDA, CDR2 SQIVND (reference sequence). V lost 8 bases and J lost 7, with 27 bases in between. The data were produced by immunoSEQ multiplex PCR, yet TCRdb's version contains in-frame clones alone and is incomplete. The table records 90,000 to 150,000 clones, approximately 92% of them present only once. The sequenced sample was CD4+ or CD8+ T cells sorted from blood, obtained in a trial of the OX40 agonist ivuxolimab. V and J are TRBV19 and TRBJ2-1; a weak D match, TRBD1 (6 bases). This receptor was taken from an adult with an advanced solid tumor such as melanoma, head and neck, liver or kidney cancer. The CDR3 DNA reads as TGTGCCAGTTCCCAGGGGTTGGGAAATGGATTTATGAATGAGCAGTTCTTC. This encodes CASSQGLGNGFMNEQFF.